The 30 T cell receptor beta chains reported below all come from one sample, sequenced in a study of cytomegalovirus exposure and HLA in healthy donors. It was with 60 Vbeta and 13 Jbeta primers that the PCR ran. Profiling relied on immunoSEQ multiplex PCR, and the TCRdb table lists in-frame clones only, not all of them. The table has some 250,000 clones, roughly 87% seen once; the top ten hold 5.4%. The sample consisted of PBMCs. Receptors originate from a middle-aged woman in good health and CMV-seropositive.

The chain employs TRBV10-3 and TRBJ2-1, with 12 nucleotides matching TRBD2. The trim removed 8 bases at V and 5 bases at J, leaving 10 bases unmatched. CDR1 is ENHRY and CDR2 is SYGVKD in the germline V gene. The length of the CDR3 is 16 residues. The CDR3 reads CAIGRLAGANNNEQFF. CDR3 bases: TGTGCCATCGGCAGACTAGCGGGAGCCAACAACAATGAGCAGTTCTTC.

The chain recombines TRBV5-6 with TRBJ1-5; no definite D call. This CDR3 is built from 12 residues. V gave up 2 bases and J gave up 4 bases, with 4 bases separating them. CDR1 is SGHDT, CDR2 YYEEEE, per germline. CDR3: CASSFPNQPQHF. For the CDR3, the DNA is TGTGCCAGCAGCTTTCCGAATCAGCCCCAGCATTTT.

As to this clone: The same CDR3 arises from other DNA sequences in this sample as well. The CDR3 loop reads CSAPRNTEAFF. CDR3 nucleotides: TGCAGTGCTCCCCGGAACACTGAAGCTTTCTTT. This rearrangement joins TRBV20-1 to TRBJ1-1, with unresolved D. The CDR3 is made up of 11 amino acids. The germline V gene has CDR1 DFQATT and CDR2 SNEGSKA (reference sequence). V lost 5 bases, J lost 1 base, and 5 bases lay in between.

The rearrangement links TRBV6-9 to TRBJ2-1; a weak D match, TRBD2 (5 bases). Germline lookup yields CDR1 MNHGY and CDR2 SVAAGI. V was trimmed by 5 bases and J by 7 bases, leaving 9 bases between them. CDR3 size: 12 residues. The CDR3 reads CASSRGRNEQFF. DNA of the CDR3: TGTGCCAGCAGTCGGGGAAGGAATGAGCAGTTCTTC.

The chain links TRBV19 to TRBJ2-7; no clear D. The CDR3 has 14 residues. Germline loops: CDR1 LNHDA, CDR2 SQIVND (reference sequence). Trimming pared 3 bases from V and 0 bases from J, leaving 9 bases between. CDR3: CASSIVASSYEQYF. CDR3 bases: TGTGCCAGTAGTATCGTCGCCAGCTCCTACGAGCAGTACTTC.

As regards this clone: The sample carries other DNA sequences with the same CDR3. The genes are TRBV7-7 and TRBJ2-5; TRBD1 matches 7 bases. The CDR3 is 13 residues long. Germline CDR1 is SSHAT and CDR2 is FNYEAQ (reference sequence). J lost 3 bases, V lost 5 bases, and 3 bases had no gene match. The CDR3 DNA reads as TGTGCCAGCAGCCTAGACAGGGAAGAGACCCAGTACTTC. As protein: CASSLDREETQYF.

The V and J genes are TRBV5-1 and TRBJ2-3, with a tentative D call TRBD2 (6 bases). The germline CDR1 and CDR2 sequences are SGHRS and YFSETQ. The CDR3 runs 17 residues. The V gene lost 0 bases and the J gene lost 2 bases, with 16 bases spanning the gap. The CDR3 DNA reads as TGCGCCAGCAGCTTGGGAGGCGGGACTCCGTCCACAGATACGCAGTATTTT. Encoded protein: CASSLGGGTPSTDTQYF.

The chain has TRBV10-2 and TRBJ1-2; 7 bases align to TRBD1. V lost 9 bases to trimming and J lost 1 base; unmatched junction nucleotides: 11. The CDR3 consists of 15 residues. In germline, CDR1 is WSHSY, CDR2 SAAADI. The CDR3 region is CASSDRLGDNYGYTF. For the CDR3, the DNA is TGCGCCAGTTCGGACAGGTTGGGGGATAACTATGGCTACACCTTC.

DNA for the CDR3: TGTGCCAGCAGCTTAGAGCTCCGCACCGGGGAGCTGTTTTTT. Amino acid sequence: CASSLELRTGELFF. The chain links TRBV7-9 to TRBJ2-2; D gene unclear. The germline V and J ends were trimmed by 1 base and 4 bases, with 7 bases remaining between them. Germline values: CDR1 SEHNR, CDR2 FQNEAQ (reference sequence). The CDR3 has 14 residues.

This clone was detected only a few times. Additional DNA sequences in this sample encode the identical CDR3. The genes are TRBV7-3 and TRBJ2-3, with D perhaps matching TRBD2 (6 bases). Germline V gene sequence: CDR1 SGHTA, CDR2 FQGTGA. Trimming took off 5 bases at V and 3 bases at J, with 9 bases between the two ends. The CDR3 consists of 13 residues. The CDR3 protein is CASSPGGTDTQYF. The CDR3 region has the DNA TGTGCCAGCAGCCCAGGAGGGACAGATACGCAGTATTTT.

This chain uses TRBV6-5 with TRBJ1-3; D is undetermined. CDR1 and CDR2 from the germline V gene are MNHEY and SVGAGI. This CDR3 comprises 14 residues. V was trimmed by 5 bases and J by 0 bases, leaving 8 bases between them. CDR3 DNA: TGTGCCAGCAGTGACGACTTCTCTGGAAACACCATATATTTT. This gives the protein CASSDDFSGNTIYF.

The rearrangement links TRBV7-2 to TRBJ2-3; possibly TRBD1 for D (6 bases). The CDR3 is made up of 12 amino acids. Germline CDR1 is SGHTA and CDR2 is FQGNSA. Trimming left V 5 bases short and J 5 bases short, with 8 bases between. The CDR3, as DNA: TGTGCCAGCAGCCAAGGGGGAGATACGCAGTATTTT. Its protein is CASSQGGDTQYF.

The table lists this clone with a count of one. CDR3: CASSPGAGNTEAFF. CDR3 DNA sequence: TGTGCCAGCAGCCCAGGGGCAGGGAACACTGAAGCTTTCTTT. The chain is built from TRBV7-3 and TRBJ1-1; the D gene is possibly TRBD1 (6 bases). CDR1 and CDR2 from the germline V gene are SGHTA and FQGTGA. V lost 5 bases and J 1 base, leaving 11 bases between the germline ends. The CDR3 spans 14 residues.

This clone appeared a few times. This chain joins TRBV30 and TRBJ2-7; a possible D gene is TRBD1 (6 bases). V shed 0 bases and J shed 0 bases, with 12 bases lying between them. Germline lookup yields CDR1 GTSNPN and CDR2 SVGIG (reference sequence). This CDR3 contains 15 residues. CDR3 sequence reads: CAWSVKYRDSYEQYF. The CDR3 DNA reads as TGTGCCTGGAGTGTAAAGTACAGGGACTCCTACGAGCAGTACTTC.

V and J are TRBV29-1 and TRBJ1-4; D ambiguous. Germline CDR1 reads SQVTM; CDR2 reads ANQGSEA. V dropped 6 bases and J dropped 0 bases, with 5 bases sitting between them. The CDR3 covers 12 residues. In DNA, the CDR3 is TGCAGCGTATCCGCAACTAATGAAAAACTGTTTTTT. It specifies CSVSATNEKLFF.

CDR3 DNA: TGTGCCAGCAGCTTAAGCCAGACAGGGGGAAGGGAGACCCAGTACTTC. Encoded protein: CASSLSQTGGRETQYF. V is TRBV7-9 and J is TRBJ2-5, with 9 nucleotides matching TRBD1. V was clipped by 2 bases and J by 5 bases; unmatched bases: 9. This CDR3 region has 16 residues. Germline lookup yields CDR1 SEHNR and CDR2 FQNEAQ (reference sequence).

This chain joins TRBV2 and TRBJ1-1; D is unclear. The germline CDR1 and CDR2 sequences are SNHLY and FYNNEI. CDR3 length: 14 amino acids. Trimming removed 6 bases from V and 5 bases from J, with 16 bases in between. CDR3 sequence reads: CASSPTSRRTEAFF. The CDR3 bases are TGTGCCAGCAGCCCTACCTCGAGGCGGACTGAAGCTTTCTTT.

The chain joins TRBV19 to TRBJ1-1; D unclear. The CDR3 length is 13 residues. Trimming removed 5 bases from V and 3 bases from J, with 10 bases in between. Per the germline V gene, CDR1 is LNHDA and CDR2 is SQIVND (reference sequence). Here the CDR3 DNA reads TGTGCCAGTAGTGGCACCCGGGACACTGAAGCTTTCTTT. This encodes CASSGTRDTEAFF.

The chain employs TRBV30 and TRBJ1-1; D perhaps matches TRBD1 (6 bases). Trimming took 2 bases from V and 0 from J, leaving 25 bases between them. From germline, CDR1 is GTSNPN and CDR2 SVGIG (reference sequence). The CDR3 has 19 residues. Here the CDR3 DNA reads TGTGCCTGGAGTCTCCCGAGGGGGAGGGCAATGAATTTGAACACTGAAGCTTTCTTT. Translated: CAWSLPRGRAMNLNTEAFF.

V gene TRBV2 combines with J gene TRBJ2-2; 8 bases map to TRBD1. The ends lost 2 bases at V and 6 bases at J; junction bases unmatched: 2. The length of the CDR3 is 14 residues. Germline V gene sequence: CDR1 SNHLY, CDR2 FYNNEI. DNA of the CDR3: TGTGCCAGCAGTGAAAACAGGGGGGCCGGGGAGCTGTTTTTT. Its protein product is CASSENRGAGELFF.

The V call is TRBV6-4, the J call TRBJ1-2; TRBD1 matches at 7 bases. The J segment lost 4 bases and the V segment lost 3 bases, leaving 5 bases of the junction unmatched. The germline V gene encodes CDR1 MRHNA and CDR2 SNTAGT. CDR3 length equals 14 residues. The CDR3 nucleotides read TGTGCCAGCAGTGAGGGCCCAGGGGGCTATGGCTACACCTTC. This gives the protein CASSEGPGGYGYTF.

The CDR3 sequence is CASYSHRTGPGGYGYTF. CDR3 nucleotides: TGTGCCAGTTACTCCCACAGGACAGGGCCAGGGGGCTATGGCTACACCTTC. The V and J genes are TRBV19 and TRBJ1-2, with 8 bases that match TRBD1. CDR3 length: 17 amino acids. Trimming removed 8 bases from V and 4 bases from J; junction bases left unmatched: 18. Per the germline V gene, CDR1 is LNHDA and CDR2 is SQIVND (reference sequence).

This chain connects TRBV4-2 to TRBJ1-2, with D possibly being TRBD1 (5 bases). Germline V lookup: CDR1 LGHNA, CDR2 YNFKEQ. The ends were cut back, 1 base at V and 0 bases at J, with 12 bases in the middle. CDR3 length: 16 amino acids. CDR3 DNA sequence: TGTGCCAGCAGCCAAGTCCCTGGGGCAACTAACTATGGCTACACCTTC. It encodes CASSQVPGATNYGYTF.

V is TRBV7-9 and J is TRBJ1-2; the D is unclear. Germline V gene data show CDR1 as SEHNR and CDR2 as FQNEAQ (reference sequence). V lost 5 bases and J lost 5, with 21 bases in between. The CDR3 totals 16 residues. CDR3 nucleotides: TGTGCCAGCAGCCTAGGTGCCCAGGTTCCTATTTATGGCTACACCTTC. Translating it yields CASSLGAQVPIYGYTF.

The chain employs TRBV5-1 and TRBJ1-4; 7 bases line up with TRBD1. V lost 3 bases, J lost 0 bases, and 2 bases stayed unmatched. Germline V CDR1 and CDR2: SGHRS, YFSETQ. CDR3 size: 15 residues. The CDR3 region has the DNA TGCGCCAGCAGCTCCCAGGGGGCAACTAATGAAAAACTGTTTTTT. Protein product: CASSSQGATNEKLFF.

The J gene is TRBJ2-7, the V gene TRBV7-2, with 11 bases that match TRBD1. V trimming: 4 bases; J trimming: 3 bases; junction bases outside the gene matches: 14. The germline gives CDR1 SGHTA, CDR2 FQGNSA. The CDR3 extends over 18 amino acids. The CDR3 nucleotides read TGTGCCAGCAGCTCCGCCGGGACAGGGGGATACCGATACTACGAGCAGTACTTC. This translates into CASSSAGTGGYRYYEQYF.

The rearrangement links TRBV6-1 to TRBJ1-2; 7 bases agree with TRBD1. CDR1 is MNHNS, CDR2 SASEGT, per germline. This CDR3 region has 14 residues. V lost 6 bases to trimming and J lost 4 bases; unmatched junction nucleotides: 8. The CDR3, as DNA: TGTGCCAGCAGGGCCATGGGACAGATCTATGGCTACACCTTC. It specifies CASRAMGQIYGYTF.

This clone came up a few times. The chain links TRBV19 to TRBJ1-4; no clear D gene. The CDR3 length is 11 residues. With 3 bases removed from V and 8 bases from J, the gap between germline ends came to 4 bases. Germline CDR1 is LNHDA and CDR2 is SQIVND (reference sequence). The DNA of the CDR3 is TGTGCCAGTAGTATCGGGGAAAAACTGTTTTTT. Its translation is CASSIGEKLFF.

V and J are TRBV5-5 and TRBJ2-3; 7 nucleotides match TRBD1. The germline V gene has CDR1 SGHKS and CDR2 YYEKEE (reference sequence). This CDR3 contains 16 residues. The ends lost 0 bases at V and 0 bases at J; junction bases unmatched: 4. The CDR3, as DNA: TGTGCCAGCAGCTTGGTCGAGACAGGGAGCACAGATACGCAGTATTTT. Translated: CASSLVETGSTDTQYF. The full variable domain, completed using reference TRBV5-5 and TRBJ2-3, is DAGVTQSPTHLIKTRGQQVTLRCSPISGHKSVSWYQQVLGQGPQFIFQYYEKEERGRGNFPDRFSARQFPNYSSELNVNALLLGDSALYLCASSLVETGSTDTQYFGPGTRLTVL.

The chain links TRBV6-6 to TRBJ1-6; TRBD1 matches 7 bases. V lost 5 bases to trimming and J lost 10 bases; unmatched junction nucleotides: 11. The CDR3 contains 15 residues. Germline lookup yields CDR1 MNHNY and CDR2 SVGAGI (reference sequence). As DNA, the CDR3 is TGTGCCAGCAGTACAACGACAGGGATGCGGTCACCCCTCCACTTT. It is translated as CASSTTTGMRSPLHF.